This T cell receptor (beta chain) was observed in a study of PD-1 blockade in mismatch repair-deficient tumors. Study as a whole: All were previously treated, progressing patients with about a dozen mismatch repair-deficient cancer types.

The CDR3 contains 14 residues. The germline gives CDR1 MNHEY, CDR2 SVGAGI. V trimming: 7 bases; J trimming: 3 bases; junction bases outside the gene matches: 5. Every patient had mismatch repair deficiency by PCR or immunohistochemistry. The TCR-sequenced patients were a few responders to pembrolizumab. Generated by immunoSEQ multiplex PCR, the TCRdb table keeps only in-frame clones and is missing some. The top ten hold about 8% of the sample, which has around 52,000 clones, roughly 80% seen once. The source of this sequence is an adult with mismatch repair-deficient cancer. The sequenced sample was peripheral blood, obtained approximately 18 weeks after starting pembrolizumab. This sequence joins TRBV6-5 and TRBJ2-1; 8 nucleotides line up with TRBD2. The CDR3 bases are TGTGCCAGCAACGGAGGGACTAGCTACAATGAGCAGTTCTTC. Its protein product is CASNGGTSYNEQFF.